Presented here are 20 T cell receptor beta chains from one specimen sequenced in a study of Tregs in tolerant kidney transplant recipients (dated 2019 in TCRdb). The intended sense of this specimen's time point label: blood sample drawn before combined kidney and bone marrow transplant. The receptor library was made with the immunoSEQ multiplex PCR assay. TCRdb carries this immuneACCESS record with in-frame sequences only. Its versions omit some clonotypes, under half of them owing to an unresolved V gene in the studies checked, with the rest unexplained. The table for this sample shows roughly 48,000 clones. Around 0.8% of the sample rests with the top ten. Here the sequenced sample was CD4+ T cells from blood, taken before the transplant. The receptors come from a human donor who received a combined kidney and bone marrow transplant.

Of note for this clone: Read data end 3 residues before the CDR3 end; the end is taken from the germline J gene. The gene calls are TRBV7-2 and TRBJ2-3; TRBD2 is a possible D gene (5 bases). The CDR3 is 17 residues long. The germline V gene has CDR1 SGHTA and CDR2 FQGNSA. V was trimmed by 0 bases and J by 1 base, leaving 14 bases between them. Incomplete CDR3 DNA: TGTGCCAGCAGCTTAGCGCTGCTAGCACCACGCACAGATACG. This gives the protein CASSLALLAPRTDT. The full CDR3 protein is CASSLALLAPRTDTQYF.

About this clone itself: Coverage ceases 3 residues before the CDR3 finishes, and the germline J gene fills in the end. The chain uses TRBV5-4 and TRBJ2-2; TRBD1 matches 7 bases. The CDR3 spans 15 residues. From germline, CDR1 is SGHNT and CDR2 YYREEE (reference sequence). The ends lost 0 bases at V and 4 bases at J; junction bases unmatched: 3. CDR3 bases read: TGTGCCAGCAGCTTGGGGGCAGGGGGCACCGGGGAG. Translation gives CASSLGAGGTGE. The whole CDR3 sequence reads CASSLGAGGTGELFF.

Note on this clone: The sequence runs out 3 residues before the end of the CDR3; the remainder is reconstructed from the germline J gene. The chain joins TRBV19 to TRBJ1-1; D is possibly TRBD1 (5 bases). CDR1 LNHDA and CDR2 SQIVND come from the germline V gene (reference sequence). Between the trimmed V and J ends, which lost 5 bases and 1 base, there was a span of 14 bases. CDR3 length: 15 residues. The part of the CDR3 DNA that was read is TGTGCCAGTAGTCGGAGTAACAGGAGGAACACTGAA. It codes for CASSRSNRRNTE. The full CDR3 is CASSRSNRRNTEAFF.

CDR3 sequence: CAWVGQPTGELFF. Partial CDR3 DNA: TGTGCCTGGGTAGGACAGCCGACCGGGGAG. V and J are TRBV30 and TRBJ2-2; tentatively, D is TRBD1 (6 bases). The read ends 3 residues early relative to the CDR3; the germline J gene fills the gap. This CDR3 contains 13 residues. CDR1 and CDR2 from the germline V gene are GTSNPN and SVGIG (reference sequence). Trimming shortened V by 5 bases and J by 5 bases, and 12 bases separated the two germline ends.

On this clone: The missing CDR3 end, 3 residues past where the read stops, is filled in from the germline J gene. The chain has TRBV19 and TRBJ1-5, with D perhaps matching TRBD1 (5 bases). Germline CDR1 LNHDA, CDR2 SQIVND (reference sequence). V was pared by 7 bases and J by 1 base, with 11 bases between. This CDR3 has 14 amino acids. The CDR3 bases that were read are TGTGCCAGTATTGGAGGGGCGAGCAATCAGCCC. Translation: CASIGGASNQP. The full CDR3 protein reads CASIGGASNQPQHF.

A word on this clone: The read ends 3 residues early relative to the CDR3; the germline J gene fills the gap. This chain uses TRBV2 with TRBJ2-7, with D perhaps TRBD1 (6 bases). The CDR3 runs to 14 residues. CDR1 SNHLY and CDR2 FYNNEI come from the germline V gene. Between the trimmed V and J ends, which lost 7 bases and 0 bases, there was a span of 13 bases. CDR3 loop: CASKRQVGSYEQYF. The part of the CDR3 DNA that was read is TGTGCCAGCAAACGACAGGTGGGCTCCTACGAG.

A word on this clone: From the germline J gene comes the end of the CDR3, since the read stops 3 residues before it. V usage is TRBV2 and J usage is TRBJ2-2, with 7 bases lining up with TRBD1. With 4 bases clipped from V and 5 bases from J, the junction kept 7 bases outside the gene matches. This CDR3 has 15 residues. The V gene's germline CDR1 is SNHLY and CDR2 FYNNEI. The CDR3 sequence is CASSGQGKRTGELFF. CDR3 DNA, as far as it was read: TGTGCCAGCAGTGGACAGGGAAAACGGACCGGGGAG.

Comments on this clone: Read data end 3 residues before the CDR3 end; the end is taken from the germline J gene. This chain joins TRBV7-6 and TRBJ2-1; tentative D call: TRBD2 (5 bases). Trimming removed 5 bases from V and 2 bases from J, with 13 bases in between. The CDR3 loop spans 15 amino acids. From germline, CDR1 is SGHVS and CDR2 FNYEAQ. The sequenced CDR3 bases are TGTGCCAGCAGCCTGGAAGCGGATGCCTACAATGAG. This encodes CASSLEADAYNE. The entire CDR3 sequence reads CASSLEADAYNEQFF.

Concerning this clone: The read finishes 3 residues shy of the CDR3 end, and the germline J gene is used to complete it. The genes are TRBV7-3 and TRBJ1-1, with D maybe TRBD1 (5 bases). The CDR3 covers 14 residues. The germline gives CDR1 SGHTA, CDR2 FQGTGA. V was trimmed by 2 bases and J by 7 bases, leaving 14 bases between them. CDR3 DNA (partial): TGTGCCAGCAGCTTAGATCAGGGTAGGGGTGAA. This sequence encodes CASSLDQGRGE. The CDR3, in full, reads CASSLDQGRGEAFF. Complete variable domain (other parts from reference TRBV7-3 and TRBJ1-1): GAGVSQTPSNKVTEKGKYVELRCDPISGHTALYWYRQSLGQGPEFLIYFQGTGAADDSGLPNDRFFAVRPEGSVSTLKIQRTERGDSAVYLCASSLDQGRGEAFFGQGTRLTVV.

A word on this clone: The read halts 3 residues ahead of the CDR3 end, with the missing end drawn from the germline J gene. The rearrangement joins TRBV19 to TRBJ1-4, with no clear D. The CDR3 sequence is 15 residues long. V was clipped by 5 bases and J by 0 bases, with 10 bases between them. Looked up from germline, CDR1 is LNHDA and CDR2 is SQIVND (reference sequence). Here the CDR3 reads CASSPGQATNEKLFF. The covered CDR3 bases are TGTGCCAGTAGTCCGGGTCAAGCAACTAATGAAAAA.

Details on this clone: The read ends 3 residues shy of where the CDR3 ends; the end is completed using the germline J gene. The chain couples TRBV7-2 to TRBJ2-5; D possibly corresponds to TRBD1 (5 bases). The CDR3 loop spans 10 amino acids. Germline V gives CDR1 SGHTA, CDR2 FQGNSA. Between the trimmed V and J ends, which lost 9 bases and 7 bases, there was a span of 9 bases. CDR3 in amino acids: CASGAMTQYF. The DNA read from the CDR3 is TGTGCCAGTGGGGCTATGACC.

Worth noting for this clone: The DNA ends 3 residues before the CDR3 does, and the rest of the CDR3 is filled in from the germline J gene. The genes are TRBV5-6 and TRBJ1-1; D call uncertain. CDR3 length: 13 residues. V gave up 4 bases and J gave up 4 bases, with 11 bases separating them. CDR1 and CDR2 from the germline V gene are SGHDT and YYEEEE. The CDR3 DNA, read in part, is TGTGCCAGCAGCCGCCCCCCGGTCACTGAA. As protein: CASSRPPVTE. The CDR3 as a whole reads CASSRPPVTEAFF.

Note on this clone: The DNA ends 3 residues before the CDR3 does, and the rest of the CDR3 is filled in from the germline J gene. The chain couples TRBV18 to TRBJ2-1; weak D call: TRBD2 (6 bases). The V end was cut by 3 bases, the J end by 7 bases, with 19 bases between. The germline gives CDR1 KGHSH, CDR2 LQKENI. The CDR3 has 16 amino acids. The CDR3 loop is CASSPPLAPVSNEQFF. CDR3 DNA, as far as it was read: TGTGCCAGCTCACCTCCTCTAGCGCCCGTGAGTAATGAG.

With respect to this clone: The sequence runs out 3 residues before the end of the CDR3; the remainder is reconstructed from the germline J gene. This chain links TRBV30 with TRBJ2-2; the D is unclear. Between the trimmed V and J ends, which lost 3 bases and 5 bases, there was a span of 10 bases. This CDR3 has 13 residues. CDR1 and CDR2 from the germline V gene are GTSNPN and SVGIG (reference sequence). The CDR3 here is CAWRTHPTGELFF. CDR3 DNA, as far as it was read: TGTGCCTGGAGAACACACCCTACCGGGGAG.

Details on this clone: The CDR3 goes on 3 residues after the read ends, and that part is filled in from the germline J gene. The chain recombines TRBV7-2 with TRBJ1-1, with D possibly being TRBD1 (5 bases). This CDR3 comprises 14 residues. Germline assignment: CDR1 SGHTA and CDR2 FQGNSA. The V and J ends lost 2 bases and 5 bases respectively, with 12 bases between them. CDR3 sequence reads: CASSLIGGGTEAFF. Partial CDR3 DNA: TGTGCCAGCAGCTTAATCGGGGGAGGGACTGAA.

On this clone: The DNA ends 3 residues before the CDR3 does, and the rest of the CDR3 is filled in from the germline J gene. The chain recombines TRBV5-1 with TRBJ2-5, with 9 nucleotides matching TRBD1. Germline V gives CDR1 SGHRS, CDR2 YFSETQ. With 0 bases clipped from V and 4 bases from J, the junction kept 7 bases outside the gene matches. This CDR3 comprises 16 residues. Partial CDR3 DNA: TGCGCCAGCAGCTTGGGGGGGACAGGGATCGGAGAGACC. Translating it yields CASSLGGTGIGET. The full-length CDR3 reads as CASSLGGTGIGETQYF.

The sequenced CDR3 bases are TGTGCCAGTAGTACTACTCACAGGGGCACCGGGGAG. Its protein product is CASSTTHRGTGE. The CDR3 in its entirety is CASSTTHRGTGELFF. The chain uses TRBV19 and TRBJ2-2, with 7 bases that match TRBD1. The read gets to within 3 residues of the CDR3 end, and the germline J gene fills in the rest. CDR3 length: 15 amino acids. J lost 4 bases, V lost 4 bases, and 6 bases had no gene match. The germline V gene encodes CDR1 LNHDA and CDR2 SQIVND (reference sequence). The entire variable domain, with the rest obtained from reference TRBV19 and TRBJ2-2, is as follows: DGGITQSPKYLFRKEGQNVTLSCEQNLNHDAMYWYRQDPGQGLRLIYYSQIVNDFQKGDIAEGYSVSREKKESFPLTVTSAQKNPTAFYLCASSTTHRGTGELFFGEGSRLTVL.

Regarding this clone: The read halts 3 residues ahead of the CDR3 end, with the missing end drawn from the germline J gene. This chain connects TRBV20-1 to TRBJ2-7, with D maybe TRBD2 (5 bases). This CDR3 spans 13 amino acids. Germline CDR1 is DFQATT and CDR2 is SNEGSKA (reference sequence). The V end lost 3 bases, the J end lost 2 bases, and 11 bases lay between the germline ends. CDR3 DNA (partial): TGCAGTGCTAGTTGGACTCCCCCCTACGAG. As protein: CSASWTPPYE. The complete CDR3 reads CSASWTPPYEQYF.

A note on this clone: The sequenced fragment ends 3 residues before the CDR3 boundary, so the rest is inferred from the germline J gene. The J gene is TRBJ2-3, the V gene TRBV5-1; TRBD1 aligns across 9 bases. V lost 4 bases to trimming and J lost 2 bases; unmatched junction nucleotides: 8. This CDR3 is 16 amino acids long. Germline-derived CDR1 and CDR2 are SGHRS and YFSETQ. Partial CDR3 DNA: TGCGCCAGCAGCCTCCTCCGGGACAGGGTCACAGATACG. Translation: CASSLLRDRVTDT. The entire CDR3 reads CASSLLRDRVTDTQYF. Variable domain in full (rest from reference TRBV5-1 and TRBJ2-3): KAGVTQTPRYLIKTRGQQVTLSCSPISGHRSVSWYQQTPGQGLQFLFEYFSETQRNKGNFPGRFSGRQFSNSRSEMNVSTLELGDSALYLCASSLLRDRVTDTQYFGPGTRLTVL.

In regard to this clone: Read coverage stops 3 residues before the CDR3 terminus; the germline J gene supplies the remainder. The rearrangement links TRBV29-1 to TRBJ2-7; TRBD1 aligns across 8 bases. Germline V lookup: CDR1 SQVTM, CDR2 ANQGSEA. This CDR3 spans 14 amino acids. After removal of 5 bases from V and 3 bases from J, the junction contained 9 bases not matched to a gene. The CDR3 region is CSVMHRDRSYEQYF. The CDR3 bases that were read are TGCAGCGTTATGCACCGGGACAGGAGCTACGAG.